The clone carrying this T cell receptor beta chain was found a few times. The target antigen is unknown. The sample comes from a study of beta chain features in type 1 diabetes. The V gene's germline CDR1 is LNHDA and CDR2 SQIVND (reference sequence). This CDR3 comprises 15 residues. V trimming: 5 bases; J trimming: 4 bases; junction bases outside the gene matches: 5. Whole-study findings and limits: In all four CD4+ subsets, TCRB CDR3 length was significantly, moderately reduced in type 1 diabetes.

The authors reverse transcribed all of the isolated RNA, so sequencing captured expressed TCRB transcripts. Libraries were prepared by immunoSEQ multiplex PCR; TCRdb keeps only in-frame clonotypes and omits some of them. The table includes more than 250,000 clones, over 14% detected once. Sequencing was done on a sample of naive CD4+ T cells from blood. This TCR was sampled from a man aged 18 to 35 with type 1 diabetes. J is TRBJ2-1 and V is TRBV19; 10 bases match TRBD1. CDR3 DNA sequence: TGTGCCAGTAGTCCGACAGGGGGCTTTTACAATGAGCAGTTCTTC. Its translation: CASSPTGGFYNEQFF.